This TCR beta chain was sequenced for a study of T cell responses to AZD1222 COVID-19 vaccine. With V trimmed by 3 bases and J by 2 bases, 6 bases remained unmatched. The germline gives CDR1 ENHRY, CDR2 SYGVKD. This CDR3 has 15 amino acids. Repertoires were generated with immunoSEQ multiplex PCR, while TCRdb's copy carries only in-frame clones and drops some. The sample lists roughly 190,000 clones, around nine tenths seen once, with roughly 4% in the top ten. Study-wide findings and caveats: Vaccine-related CD4 TCRs covered spike, predominating at 160-218 and 743-854.

Concerning this clone: What it binds is not known.

The TCR was taken from an adult who received the MenACWY meningococcal vaccine as a control. V and J are TRBV10-3 and TRBJ2-7; 8 bases fit TRBD2. The sample in question was peripheral blood, obtained 28 days after the second dose of the MenACWY control vaccine. The CDR3 region is CAISESGGETYEQYF. For the CDR3, the DNA is TGTGCCATCAGTGAATCGGGAGGGGAAACCTACGAGCAGTACTTC.